This entry lists 11 T cell receptor beta chains sequenced from one sample in a study of blood T cell repertoires in COVID-19. TCRdb keeps only in-frame clones here, not all; method: immunoSEQ multiplex PCR. Among about 170,000 clones listed, just under 85% were seen once. The sequenced material came from peripheral blood. Receptors were obtained from a woman over 75 with COVID-19, enrolled during active disease.

The chain is built from TRBV6-2 or TRBV6-3 and TRBJ1-2, with D possibly being TRBD1 (6 bases). CDR1 and CDR2 (germline): MNHEY, SVGEGT. Between the trimmed V and J ends, which lost 5 bases and 4 bases, there was a span of 17 bases. The CDR3 runs 15 residues. Here the CDR3 DNA reads TGTGCCAGCAGTGATCCAGGGGCTTTCTCCTATGGCTACACCTTC. It translates to CASSDPGAFSYGYTF.

CDR3 bases: TGTGCCAGTAGTATCCAGGGGGCGCCGGGCACTGAAGCTTTCTTT. This gives the protein CASSIQGAPGTEAFF. This chain links TRBV19 with TRBJ1-1; 8 bases map to TRBD1. Germline trimming cut 3 bases from V and 4 bases from J; bases unmatched to any gene: 7. Germline assignment: CDR1 LNHDA and CDR2 SQIVND (reference sequence). CDR3 length: 15 residues.

This chain joins TRBV6-2 or TRBV6-3 and TRBJ1-3; D call uncertain. Trimming removed 2 bases at V and 3 bases at J, with 5 bases between. The CDR3 length is 13 residues. Looked up from germline, CDR1 is MNHEY and CDR2 is SVGEGT. CDR3: CASSYELGNTIYF. CDR3 nucleotide sequence: TGTGCCAGCAGTTACGAACTTGGAAACACCATATATTTT.

This chain connects TRBV3-1 (or the pseudogene TRBV3-2) to TRBJ1-4; TRBD1 aligns across 8 bases. With V trimmed by 5 bases and J by 0 bases, 8 bases remained unmatched. This CDR3 has 17 residues. Germline V gene sequence: CDR1 LGHDT, CDR2 YNNKEL (reference sequence). The CDR3 DNA reads TGTGCCAGCAGCTTACGGACAGGGAGGGCAACTAATGAAAAACTGTTTTTT. Translated, it gives CASSLRTGRATNEKLFF.

Remarks on this clone: The identical CDR3 is also encoded by other nucleotide sequences in the sample. The rearrangement joins TRBV6-2 or TRBV6-3 to TRBJ2-5, with 7 bases lining up with TRBD2. V was pared by 6 bases and J by 4 bases, with 2 bases of the junction left unmatched. Germline lookup yields CDR1 MNHEY and CDR2 SVGEGT. This CDR3 region has 12 residues. The CDR3 sequence is CASSSSGETQYF. The DNA for the CDR3 is TGTGCCAGCAGCTCTAGCGGAGAGACCCAGTACTTC.

This clone was seen a single time. V usage is TRBV23-1 and J usage is TRBJ2-7; D is uncertain. TRBV23-1 is filed as an ORF, its function uncertain. The CDR3 runs 16 residues. The V end was cut by 0 bases, the J end by 0 bases, with 12 bases between. CDR3 sequence: CASSQSRLRSSYEQYF. The CDR3 bases are TGCGCCAGCAGTCAATCGCGACTGCGGAGCTCCTACGAGCAGTACTTC.

The chain uses TRBV28 and TRBJ2-7; 9 nucleotides align to TRBD2. CDR3 length: 17 amino acids. Germline values: CDR1 MDHEN, CDR2 SYDVKM. After removal of 5 bases from V and 2 bases from J, the junction contained 13 bases not matched to a gene. DNA for the CDR3: TGTGCCAGCAGTGACGGAGGGAAGCGGGAGGAGACCTACGAGCAGTACTTC. This codes for CASSDGGKREETYEQYF.

The chain employs TRBV7-2 and TRBJ2-5; 7 bases line up with TRBD1. V dropped 5 bases and J dropped 1; count of bases not matched to a gene: 4. The CDR3 is 14 amino acids. Germline CDR1 SGHTA, CDR2 FQGNSA. For the CDR3, the DNA is TGTGCCAGCAGCCGGACAGGCATCCAAGAGACCCAGTACTTC. Encoded protein: CASSRTGIQETQYF.

This chain joins TRBV14 and TRBJ2-1; no clear D gene. Germline values: CDR1 SGHDN, CDR2 FVKESK. V was pared by 2 bases and J by 4 bases, with 9 bases between. The CDR3 is made up of 14 amino acids. The CDR3 region has the DNA TGTGCCAGCAGCCAATTGGCCCGATACAATGAGCAGTTCTTC. Its protein is CASSQLARYNEQFF.

The chain joins TRBV18 to TRBJ1-5; 7 bases align to TRBD1. CDR3 length equals 16 residues. The germline V gene has CDR1 KGHSH and CDR2 LQKENI. The junction had 3 bases not matched to a gene; V was cut back by 1 base and J by 0 bases. The CDR3 sequence is CASSPQTGHSNQPQHF. CDR3 nucleotides: TGTGCCAGCTCACCACAGACAGGGCATAGCAATCAGCCCCAGCATTTT.

The chain joins TRBV7-2 to TRBJ2-7; TRBD2 might be the D (6 bases). The CDR3 runs to 16 residues. Trimming removed 8 bases from V and 0 bases from J, with 20 bases in between. Germline V gene data show CDR1 as SGHTA and CDR2 as FQGNSA. The chain's CDR3 is CASRGITRDFSYEQYF. In DNA, the CDR3 is TGTGCCAGCCGGGGGATAACGAGAGACTTCTCCTACGAGCAGTACTTC.